The clone carrying this T cell receptor beta chain came up once. Its antigen remains unknown. This sample is part of a study of long-term antiretroviral therapy in people with HIV. Study observations and caveats: Repertoires with HIV possessed tighter CDR3 length spans than those of controls. ART preceded a rise in diversity that nonetheless stayed lower than in transplant donor controls.

Survey-level immunoSEQ v3.0 assays were run. Assay: immunoSEQ multiplex PCR; the TCRdb copy retains only in-frame clones and omits some. The repertoire holds more than 15,000 clones, 75% seen once, with about 15% in the top ten. The sample consisted of unsorted PBMCs, taken 1.5 years before starting antiretroviral therapy. This sequence originates from a woman in her fifties or sixties with HIV.

The CDR3 nucleotides are TGTGCCACCAGCAGAAGGGACCTTCTGAATACGCAGTATTTT. It codes for CATSRRDLLNTQYF. The chain uses TRBV15 and TRBJ2-3; the D call may be TRBD1 or TRBD2 (5 bases each). Trimming took off 2 bases at V and 7 bases at J, with 13 bases between the two ends. Germline loops: CDR1 LNHNV, CDR2 YYDKDF (reference sequence). CDR3 length: 14 amino acids.